The clone carrying this T cell receptor beta chain was detected only once. The sample belongs to a study of cytomegalovirus exposure and HLA in healthy donors. PCR amplification relied on 60 Vbeta primers (plus 13 Jbeta primers). Sequenced by immunoSEQ multiplex PCR; TCRdb stores in-frame clones only, minus some. The sample lists around 150,000 clones, over 75% occurring once. Per the germline V gene, CDR1 is SGHTA and CDR2 is FQGNSA. The V and J ends lost 4 bases and 3 bases respectively, with 12 bases between them. This CDR3 contains 15 residues. The chain joins TRBV7-2 to TRBJ2-2; D call uncertain. This TCR was sampled from a man aged 25 to 40 in good health and CMV-seropositive. Input material: PBMCs. CDR3 loop: CASSSMSSYTGELFF. The CDR3 bases are TGTGCCAGCAGCTCCATGTCCAGTTACACCGGGGAGCTGTTTTTT.